These 19 T cell receptor beta chains originate from one sample sequenced in a study of memory CD8 T cells in hepatitis C reinfection. Produced via immunoSEQ multiplex PCR; TCRdb's table is partial and in-frame only. The table records 45,000 to 55,000 clones, around 92% of them present only once. Time point given: pre-reinfection, 55 to 20 weeks before reinfection detection. No in vitro expansion preceded TCR sequencing of the sorted cells. Sample: naive CD8+ T cells sorted from blood. These receptors originate from a man between 18 and 29 years old with hepatitis C virus infection.

This clone was detected only once. This chain links TRBV7-3 with TRBJ2-7; 8 bases agree with TRBD1. This CDR3 contains 15 residues. Germline CDR1 SGHTA, CDR2 FQGTGA. The trim removed 6 bases at V and 3 bases at J, leaving 10 bases unmatched. CDR3 protein: CASSPTGGGNYEQYF. CDR3 sequence (DNA): TGTGCCAGCAGTCCTACAGGGGGTGGCAACTACGAGCAGTACTTC.

The chain combines TRBV4-1 with TRBJ2-2, with TRBD1 as a possible D gene (6 bases). V dropped 2 bases and J dropped 6 bases, with 13 bases sitting between them. This CDR3 contains 15 residues. Per the germline V gene, CDR1 is MGHRA and CDR2 is YSYEKL. The CDR3 DNA sequence: TGCGCCAGCAGCCAAAGTCTGAAGGGGGCCGGGGAGCTGTTTTTT. Translating it yields CASSQSLKGAGELFF.

This clone was recorded a few times. V gene TRBV6-1 combines with J gene TRBJ2-1; 8 nucleotides align to TRBD1. Germline V gives CDR1 MNHNS, CDR2 SASEGT. V lost 6 bases, J lost 9 bases, and 4 bases stayed unmatched. The CDR3 has 12 amino acids. Here the CDR3 DNA reads TGTGCCAGCAGAGACAGGGGCGGTGAGCAGTTCTTC. Translation gives CASRDRGGEQFF.

The CDR3, as DNA: TGTGCCAGTTCCATAGCGGGAGTAGGAGAGCAGTACTTC. Encoded protein: CASSIAGVGEQYF. The V gene is TRBV7-2, the J gene TRBJ2-5; 9 bases match TRBD2. The CDR3 extends over 13 amino acids. CDR1 and CDR2 from the germline V gene are SGHTA and FQGNSA. V trimming: 9 bases; J trimming: 11 bases; junction bases outside the gene matches: 13.

The rearrangement links TRBV5-6 to TRBJ2-2, with 7 bases aligning to TRBD1. Per germline, CDR1 SGHDT and CDR2 YYEEEE. Trimming removed 4 bases from V and 5 bases from J; junction bases left unmatched: 5. CDR3 length equals 14 residues. The CDR3 DNA reads as TGTGCCAGCAGCCTCGGGACAGAGACCGGGGAGCTGTTTTTT. Encoded protein: CASSLGTETGELFF. The variable domain in full, with the rest retrieved from reference TRBV5-6 and TRBJ2-2, is DAGVTQSPTHLIKTRGQQVTLRCSPKSGHDTVSWYQQALGQGPQFIFQYYEEEERQRGNFPDRFSGHQFPNYSSELNVNALLLGDSALYLCASSLGTETGELFFGEGSRLTVL.

The chain is built from TRBV28 and TRBJ2-7, with 7 positions matching TRBD1. V trimming: 10 bases; J trimming: 3 bases; junction bases outside the gene matches: 18. Per germline, CDR1 MDHEN and CDR2 SYDVKM. The CDR3 is 16 amino acids. This CDR3 reads CAISLDRTILNYEQYF. DNA of the CDR3: TGTGCCATCTCCTTGGACAGGACCATTTTGAACTACGAGCAGTACTTC.

This rearrangement joins TRBV28 to TRBJ2-5, with 10 bases fitting TRBD2. CDR3 length: 14 residues. With 4 bases clipped from V and 5 bases from J, the junction kept 4 bases outside the gene matches. CDR1 is MDHEN and CDR2 is SYDVKM in the germline V gene. CDR3: CASSSLAGEETQYF. The DNA for the CDR3 is TGTGCCAGCAGTTCCCTAGCGGGAGAGGAGACCCAGTACTTC.

The V gene is TRBV5-1, the J gene TRBJ2-3; D perhaps matches TRBD2 (6 bases). V was clipped by 4 bases and J by 6 bases, with 27 bases between them. Germline loops: CDR1 SGHRS, CDR2 YFSETQ. The CDR3 sequence is 18 residues long. CDR3 nucleotide sequence: TGCGCCAGCAGCCCCTTTGGGGGGAACGGGGCTGTTAGGGATACGCAGTATTTT. Its translation: CASSPFGGNGAVRDTQYF.

V and J are TRBV18 and TRBJ2-1; D unclear. The CDR3 is 11 residues long. The V gene's germline CDR1 is KGHSH and CDR2 LQKENI. Trimming removed 3 bases at V and 8 bases at J, with 5 bases between. CDR3 protein: CASSPSYEQFF. In DNA form, the CDR3 reads TGTGCCAGCTCACCCAGTTATGAGCAGTTCTTC.

CDR3 in DNA: TGCGCCAGCAGCCAAGCCCTTCAGGGGAGAATGGATGCGAACACCGGGGAGCTGTTTTTT. It encodes CASSQALQGRMDANTGELFF. This sequence joins TRBV4-3 and TRBJ2-2; D might be TRBD1 (6 bases). The CDR3 has 20 residues. CDR1 LGHNA and CDR2 YSLEER come from the germline V gene. Trimming shortened V by 1 base and J by 0 bases, and 21 bases separated the two germline ends.

V and J are TRBV19 and TRBJ2-7; D is possibly TRBD2 (6 bases). Germline CDR1 LNHDA, CDR2 SQIVND (reference sequence). Between the trimmed V and J ends, which lost 9 bases and 5 bases, there was a span of 11 bases. This CDR3 contains 11 residues. The CDR3, as DNA: TGTGCCAGCATGCGGGGCAACGAGCAGTACTTC. It encodes CASMRGNEQYF.

This chain joins TRBV9 and TRBJ2-7, with D possibly being TRBD2 (6 bases). This CDR3 is 15 amino acids long. V was cut by 0 bases and J by 2 bases, with 12 bases left in between. Per the germline V gene, CDR1 is SGDLS and CDR2 is YYNGEE. The CDR3 loop reads CASSVGGTGPYEQYF. In nucleotides, the CDR3 is TGTGCCAGCAGCGTAGGAGGGACTGGCCCCTACGAGCAGTACTTC.

The chain carries TRBV4-1 and TRBJ2-7, with 7 nucleotides matching TRBD1. The CDR3 has 17 amino acids. V was clipped by 0 bases and J by 0 bases; unmatched bases: 8. In germline, CDR1 is MGHRA, CDR2 YSYEKL. CDR3 sequence (DNA): TGCGCCAGCAGCCAAGATGCAGGGGGTGCTCTCTCCTACGAGCAGTACTTC. This sequence encodes CASSQDAGGALSYEQYF.

In this sample, this clone turned up once. V and J are TRBV28 and TRBJ1-5; tentatively, D is TRBD1 (6 bases). Germline V CDR1 and CDR2: MDHEN, SYDVKM. V gave up 2 bases and J gave up 6 bases, with 11 bases separating them. CDR3 length equals 14 residues. The chain's CDR3 is CASSLQGIGQPQHF. The CDR3 DNA is TGTGCCAGCAGTTTACAGGGGATAGGTCAGCCCCAGCATTTT.

V usage is TRBV5-8 and J usage is TRBJ1-5; 7 nucleotides line up with TRBD1. CDR1 is SGHTS, CDR2 YDEGEE, per germline. The CDR3 length is 15 residues. V dropped 0 bases and J dropped 0; count of bases not matched to a gene: 0. Written as DNA, the CDR3 is TGTGCCAGCAGCTTGGGGGACAGTAGCAATCAGCCCCAGCATTTT. It specifies CASSLGDSSNQPQHF.

The V and J genes are TRBV6-5 and TRBJ2-4; 12 bases fit TRBD2. The CDR3 covers 16 residues. Germline values: CDR1 MNHEY, CDR2 SVGAGI. V lost 3 bases to trimming and J lost 5 bases; unmatched junction nucleotides: 5. This CDR3 reads CASSYLTSGSENIQYF. The DNA of the CDR3 is TGTGCCAGCAGTTATCTGACTAGCGGGAGTGAAAACATTCAGTACTTC.

The chain recombines TRBV7-2 with TRBJ2-5; D is possibly TRBD1 (6 bases). The DNA end lines up better with TRBJ2-7; the J call may be wrong. CDR1 is SGHTA, CDR2 FQGNSA, per germline. This CDR3 has 14 amino acids. The CDR3 reads CASSFAGEAYEQYF. For the CDR3, the DNA is TGTGCCAGCAGCTTCGCAGGGGAAGCCTACGAGCAGTACTTC.

The V call is TRBV27, the J call TRBJ2-3; maybe TRBD2 (6 bases). The CDR3 loop spans 15 amino acids. Per the germline V gene, CDR1 is MNHEY and CDR2 is SMNVEV (reference sequence). The V end was cut by 3 bases, the J end by 2 bases, with 12 bases between. This CDR3 reads CASSFIEGLTDTQYF. The CDR3 coding sequence is TGTGCCAGCAGTTTCATAGAGGGACTCACAGATACGCAGTATTTT.

The chain employs TRBV19 and TRBJ1-1; 7 positions agree with TRBD1. The CDR3 contains 14 residues. Unmatched junction bases numbered 10, after V lost 1 base and J lost 11 bases. The V gene's germline CDR1 is LNHDA and CDR2 SQIVND (reference sequence). The DNA of the CDR3 is TGTGCCAGTAGTATAGGTACAGGGGCTACAGCGGCTTTCTTT. Translating it yields CASSIGTGATAAFF.